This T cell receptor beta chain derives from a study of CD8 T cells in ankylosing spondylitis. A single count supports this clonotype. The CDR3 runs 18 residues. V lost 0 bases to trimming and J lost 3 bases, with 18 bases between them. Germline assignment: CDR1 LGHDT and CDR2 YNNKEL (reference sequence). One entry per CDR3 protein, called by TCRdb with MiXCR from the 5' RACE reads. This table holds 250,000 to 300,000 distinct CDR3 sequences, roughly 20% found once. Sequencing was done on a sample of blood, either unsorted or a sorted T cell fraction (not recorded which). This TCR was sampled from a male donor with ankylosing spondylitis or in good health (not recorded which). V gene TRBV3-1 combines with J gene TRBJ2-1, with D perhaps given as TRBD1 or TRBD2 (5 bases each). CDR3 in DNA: TGTGCCAGCAGCCAAGAGTTTAAGGGACCACCAGGCTACAATGAGCAGTTCTTC. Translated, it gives CASSQEFKGPPGYNEQFF.